This T cell receptor beta chain was sequenced during a study of T and B cells in COVID-19 patients. Study-level background: Peripheral blood came from COVID-19 patients with active infection or after recovery.

Blood genomic DNA input for TRB amplification was 250-500 ng. Points from the study as a whole: Symptomatic-phase blood samples from mildly ill patients and early samples from severe cases were scarce. Clonality of TRB repertoires was high in active COVID-19; recovery brought above-healthy diversity and richness. In COVID-19 patients, T cell receptor beta variable and joining gene use was reportedly strongly skewed.

This clonotype was seen a handful of times. Its antigen is not identified. BIOMED2 TRB-A/B primer pools were used in multiplex TRB PCR. TCRdb passed the multiplex PCR reads through MiXCR, listing each CDR3 protein once. The sample holds roughly 27,000 distinct CDR3 sequences, about 33% seen once. Sequencing used blood. This receptor was identified in a human donor who had recovered from COVID-19.

For the CDR3, the DNA is TGTGCCAGCAGCATGACAGGGAGAGACACTGAAGCTTTCTTT. Translation: CASSMTGRDTEAFF. J is TRBJ1-1 and V is TRBV13; 7 bases map to TRBD1. This CDR3 region has 14 residues. CDR1 is PRHDT and CDR2 is FYEKMQ in the germline V gene (reference sequence). J lost 3 bases, V lost 5 bases, and 6 bases had no gene match.